Listed here is a single T cell receptor beta chain. V lost 0 bases, J lost 3 bases, and 6 bases lay in between. CDR3 size: 14 residues. Germline CDR1 is SGDLS and CDR2 is YYNGEE. In the study's own analysis: Reference gene primer amplification gave estimated nucleated cell counts. Some clones are missing from TCRdb's copy, which holds only in-frame ones; the method was immunoSEQ multiplex PCR. V, J and clone size derive from that table, while D and trimming were established from the DNA sequence. The sample includes some 240,000 clones, roughly 85% of them seen just once. This sample was taken from a study of blood T cell repertoires in COVID-19. Study-wide background: There were acute and convalescent COVID-19 samples, and they came from the United States, Italy and Spain. PBMCs, B-cell-depleted T cells, or T cells were the source of the cDNA or gDNA that made up the material.

The chain joins TRBV9 to TRBJ2-2; D gene unclear. Material for sequencing was peripheral blood. The TCR comes from a woman in her 70s with COVID-19, enrolled during active disease. The CDR3, as DNA: TGTGCCAGCAGCGTAGGCGGAGACACCGGGGAGCTGTTTTTT. Its protein product is CASSVGGDTGELFF.